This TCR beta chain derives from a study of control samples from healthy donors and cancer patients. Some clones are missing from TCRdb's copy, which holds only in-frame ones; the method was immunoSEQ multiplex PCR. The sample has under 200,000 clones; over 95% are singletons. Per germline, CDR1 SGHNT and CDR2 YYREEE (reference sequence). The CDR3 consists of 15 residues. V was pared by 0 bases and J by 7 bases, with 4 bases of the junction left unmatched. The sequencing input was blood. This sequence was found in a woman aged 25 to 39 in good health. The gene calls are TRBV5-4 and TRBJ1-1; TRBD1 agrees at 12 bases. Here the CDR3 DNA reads TGTGCCAGCAGCTTGGCCGGGACAGGGGGCATTGAAGCTTTCTTT. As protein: CASSLAGTGGIEAFF.